This T cell receptor beta chain appears in the sequencing data of a study of shared clonotypes between healthy human individuals. CDR3 size: 15 residues. CDR1 and CDR2 from the germline V gene are SEHNR and FQNEAQ (reference sequence). Between the trimmed V and J ends, which lost 7 bases and 8 bases, there was a span of 20 bases. The repertoire was sequenced with immunoSEQ multiplex PCR; TCRdb's copy has only in-frame clones and lacks some. The data hold about 2,100,000 clones, with approximately 94% observed a single time. As defined, naive CD8 cells were CD45RO-negative and positively selected for CCR7, with terminally differentiated effector memory CD45RA+ cells excluded.

The sequenced material came from naive CD8+ T cells from PBMCs. The sequence was obtained from a man aged 18 to 29 in good health. Some clones in this sample may be carry-over from other donors' samples. The chain uses TRBV7-9 and TRBJ1-4; D unclear. CDR3 protein: CASTFFGPGAEKLFF. CDR3 DNA: TGTGCCAGCACCTTCTTTGGACCGGGTGCGGAAAAACTGTTTTTT.